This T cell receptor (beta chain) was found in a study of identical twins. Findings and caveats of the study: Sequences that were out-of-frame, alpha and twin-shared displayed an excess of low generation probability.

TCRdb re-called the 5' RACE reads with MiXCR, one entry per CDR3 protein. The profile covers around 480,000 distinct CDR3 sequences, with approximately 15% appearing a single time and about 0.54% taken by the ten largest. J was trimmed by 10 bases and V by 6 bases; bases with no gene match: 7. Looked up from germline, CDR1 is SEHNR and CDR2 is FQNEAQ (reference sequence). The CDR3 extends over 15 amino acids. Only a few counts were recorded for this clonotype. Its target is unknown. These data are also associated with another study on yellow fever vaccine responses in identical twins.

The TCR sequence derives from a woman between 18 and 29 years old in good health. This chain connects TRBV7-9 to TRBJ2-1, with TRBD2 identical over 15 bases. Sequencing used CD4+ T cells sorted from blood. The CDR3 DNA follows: TGTGCCAGCAGTTCCGGACTAGCGGGGGGGCGGGAGCAGTTCTTC. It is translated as CASSSGLAGGREQFF.